One T cell receptor (beta chain) is described in this entry. Its target is unknown. Germline-derived CDR1 and CDR2 are SGDLS and YYNGEE. V was trimmed by 0 bases and J by 0 bases, leaving 4 bases between them. This CDR3 region has 13 residues. These data come from a study of T cell responses to AZD1222 COVID-19 vaccine. Notes on the study in general: With dominance at 160-218 and 743-854, vaccine-associated CD4 TCRs spanned spike.

Second doses that came at about 4 or about 12 weeks were put together. Profiling relied on immunoSEQ multiplex PCR, and the TCRdb table lists in-frame clones only, not all of them. Here the sample spans 100,000 to 150,000 clones, about nine tenths being singletons. This sample comprised peripheral blood, obtained 28 days after the second AZD1222 dose. The chain links TRBV9 to TRBJ2-7, with unresolved D. This TCR came from an adult who received the AZD1222 COVID-19 vaccine. The CDR3 sequence is CASSVGGSYEQYF. In DNA form, the CDR3 reads TGTGCCAGCAGCGTAGGAGGCTCCTACGAGCAGTACTTC.